The rows below give T cell receptor beta chains drawn from one sample of a study of blood T cell repertoires in COVID-19. Sequencing used immunoSEQ multiplex PCR; TCRdb keeps in-frame clones, though not all of them. The table records about 140,000 clones, 70% to 90% of them present only once. The specimen was peripheral blood. These receptors were taken from a woman aged 80 or over with acute or convalescent COVID-19. CDR3s include the opening cysteine and the closing phenylalanine or tryptophan. The D gene is left open where the match is weak. The size field is filled for only some rows; it gives once, few, many or a size class.

DNA: TGTGCCAGCAGCCCACCCGCAGGGGAGAACACTGAAGCTTTCTTT; CDR3: CASSPPAGENTEAFF; length: 15; D: NA; J: TRBJ1-1; V: TRBV7-9; size: few
DNA: TGTGCCAGCAGCCAGGGAGGGGTTAATTCACCCCTCCACTTT; CDR3: CASSQGGVNSPLHF; length: 14; D: NA; J: TRBJ1-6; V: TRBV3-1/TRBV3-2; size: NA
DNA: TGTGCCAGTAACACCCGGGACAGGGACTCACCCCTCCACTTT; CDR3: CASNTRDRDSPLHF; length: 14; D: TRBD1; J: TRBJ1-6; V: TRBV19; size: NA
DNA: TGTGCCAGCAGCGTCGGGACAGGGGGGACAGATACGCAGTATTTT; CDR3: CASSVGTGGTDTQYF; length: 15; D: TRBD1; J: TRBJ2-3; V: TRBV9; size: NA
DNA: TGTGCTAGTGCTTACCGGGGGACAGATGATACGCAGTATTTT; CDR3: CASAYRGTDDTQYF; length: 14; D: NA; J: TRBJ2-3; V: TRBV12-5; size: NA
DNA: TGTGCCAGCAGCCTTAGACAGGGGACTGGAAACACCATATATTTT; CDR3: CASSLRQGTGNTIYF; length: 15; D: TRBD1; J: TRBJ1-3; V: TRBV5-6; size: NA
DNA: TGCGCCAGCAGCCAACAGCAGGGCGGGGATGAGCAGTTCTTC; CDR3: CASSQQQGGDEQFF; length: 14; D: NA; J: TRBJ2-1; V: TRBV4-3; size: NA
DNA: TGCGCCAGCAGCTTGACTAGCGTCTCCTACGAGCAGTACTTC; CDR3: CASSLTSVSYEQYF; length: 14; D: TRBD2; J: TRBJ2-7; V: TRBV5-1; size: NA
DNA: TGCAGTGCTAGTGAGGGGGGAGGCTATGGCTACACCTTC; CDR3: CSASEGGGYGYTF; length: 13; D: NA; J: TRBJ1-2; V: TRBV20-1; size: NA
DNA: TGCGCCAGCAGCACCACAGCGGGGGCCACAGATACGCAGTATTTT; CDR3: CASSTTAGATDTQYF; length: 15; D: TRBD2; J: TRBJ2-3; V: TRBV5-1; size: NA